Below are 29 T cell receptor beta chains sequenced from a single sample in a study of cytomegalovirus exposure and HLA in healthy donors. PCR primers comprised 60 Vbeta and 13 Jbeta primers. Profiling relied on immunoSEQ multiplex PCR, and the TCRdb table lists in-frame clones only, not all of them. Its table lists 150,000 or so clones. The sequenced sample consisted of PBMCs. The receptors stem from a man aged 18 to 29 in good health and CMV-seronegative.

Remarks on this clone: A read error may account for a junction end that differs from germline. The CDR3 region is CASSLDSGLGLAGAAF. The CDR3 DNA sequence: TGTGCCAGCAGCCTAGATTCAGGATTGGGACTAGCGGGGGCCGCTTTT. V gene TRBV7-2 combines with J gene TRBJ2-3; 14 bases align to TRBD2. Per the germline V gene, CDR1 is SGHTA and CDR2 is FQGNSA. CDR3 size: 16 residues.

The rearrangement joins TRBV25-1 to TRBJ1-6; D gene unclear. Trimming stripped 1 base from V and 7 bases from J, with 5 bases between. Germline assignment: CDR1 MGHDK and CDR2 SYGVNS. The CDR3 has 13 residues. The CDR3 bases are TGTGCCAGCAGTGAATTGAGAAATTCACCCCTCCACTTT. Encoded protein: CASSELRNSPLHF.

This sequence joins TRBV2 and TRBJ1-4; D is uncertain. The CDR3 has 15 amino acids. Trimming cost V 4 bases and J 3 bases, with 12 bases left between them. CDR1 SNHLY and CDR2 FYNNEI come from the germline V gene. The CDR3 region has the DNA TGTGCCAGCAGTGTGTGGAGGGCGCCTAATGAAAAACTGTTTTTT. Protein product: CASSVWRAPNEKLFF.

The chain combines TRBV6-7 with TRBJ2-5; 7 bases map to TRBD2. TRBV6-7 carries the ORF label, with uncertain function. The CDR3 is 16 amino acids. After removal of 2 bases from V and 0 bases from J, the junction contained 6 bases not matched to a gene. CDR3 residues: CASSYQALADQETQYF. In DNA, the CDR3 is TGTGCCAGCAGTTACCAGGCCCTAGCGGACCAAGAGACCCAGTACTTC.

The V call is TRBV29-1, the J call TRBJ2-1, with D tentatively TRBD2 (6 bases). The CDR3 runs 15 residues. The germline V gene has CDR1 SQVTM and CDR2 ANQGSEA. V was trimmed by 8 bases and J by 1 base, leaving 18 bases between them. Here the CDR3 reads CSFSREEASYNEQFF. CDR3 coding DNA: TGCAGCTTTTCGAGGGAGGAGGCGTCCTACAATGAGCAGTTCTTC.

The chain recombines TRBV2 with TRBJ2-5, with D maybe TRBD2 (6 bases). The CDR3 is 13 residues long. Between the trimmed V and J ends, which lost 5 bases and 1 base, there was a span of 8 bases. Per the germline V gene, CDR1 is SNHLY and CDR2 is FYNNEI. The CDR3, as DNA: TGTGCCAGCAGTCTAGCGCCCCAAGAGACCCAGTACTTC. Residues: CASSLAPQETQYF. The full variable domain, rest sourced from reference TRBV2 and TRBJ2-5, is EPEVTQTPSHQVTQMGQEVILRCVPISNHLYFYWYRQILGQKVEFLVSFYNNEISEKSEIFDDQFSVERPDGSNFTLKIRSTKLEDSAMYFCASSLAPQETQYFGPGTRLLVL.

This chain joins TRBV11-2 and TRBJ2-7; D not certain. V was cut by 0 bases and J by 3 bases, with 6 bases left in between. Germline loops: CDR1 SGHAT, CDR2 FQNNGV. The CDR3 loop spans 13 amino acids. In nucleotides, the CDR3 is TGTGCCAGCAGCTTAGATAGTGTCTACGAGCAGTACTTC. Encoded protein: CASSLDSVYEQYF.

J is TRBJ2-2 and V is TRBV7-3, with D perhaps matching TRBD1 (6 bases). V gave up 5 bases and J gave up 0 bases, with 22 bases separating them. The CDR3 runs to 19 residues. CDR1 SGHTA and CDR2 FQGTGA come from the germline V gene. In DNA form, the CDR3 reads TGTGCCAGCAGCCGGCACCGGACCGGGACAAATGCGAACACCGGGGAGCTGTTTTTT. Residues: CASSRHRTGTNANTGELFF.

The chain employs TRBV25-1 and TRBJ1-2; TRBD1 agrees at 7 bases. Germline trimming cut 8 bases from V and 3 bases from J; bases unmatched to any gene: 3. The CDR3 length is 12 residues. Germline V gene data show CDR1 as MGHDK and CDR2 as SYGVNS. As DNA, the CDR3 is TGTGCCAGCCGACAGGGCTACTATGGCTACACCTTC. Protein product: CASRQGYYGYTF.

The V gene is TRBV5-1, the J gene TRBJ2-7; the match to TRBD1 covers 7 bases. J was trimmed by 3 bases and V by 4 bases; bases with no gene match: 13. This CDR3 comprises 16 residues. Per germline, CDR1 SGHRS and CDR2 YFSETQ. In DNA form, the CDR3 reads TGCGCCAGCAGCGCCGAACAGGGGAATACTATCTACGAGCAGTACTTC. Translated: CASSAEQGNTIYEQYF.

This chain uses TRBV19 with TRBJ1-6; possible D gene TRBD1, 6 bases. Between the trimmed V and J ends, which lost 8 bases and 6 bases, there was a span of 14 bases. This CDR3 contains 14 residues. Germline CDR1 reads LNHDA; CDR2 reads SQIVND (reference sequence). CDR3: CASGGGSRNSPLHF. The CDR3 coding sequence is TGTGCCAGTGGGGGGGGCAGTCGTAATTCACCCCTCCACTTT.

This sequence joins TRBV7-9 and TRBJ1-5; D is undetermined. V lost 5 bases, J lost 2 bases, and 10 bases lay in between. The germline gives CDR1 SEHNR, CDR2 FQNEAQ (reference sequence). The CDR3 is 14 residues long. The CDR3 here is CASSPPKGNQPQHF. CDR3 nucleotide sequence: TGTGCCAGCAGCCCCCCTAAAGGCAATCAGCCCCAGCATTTT.

The CDR3 is CASRQTNSNQPQHF. The CDR3 DNA follows: TGTGCCAGCAGGCAGACAAATAGCAATCAGCCCCAGCATTTT. This sequence joins TRBV2 and TRBJ1-5; no firm D call. CDR3 length: 14 residues. Germline V gene lookup returns CDR1 SNHLY and CDR2 FYNNEI. Trimming left V 6 bases short and J 0 bases short, with 9 bases between. Full variable domain (missing parts from reference TRBV2 and TRBJ1-5): EPEVTQTPSHQVTQMGQEVILRCVPISNHLYFYWYRQILGQKVEFLVSFYNNEISEKSEIFDDQFSVERPDGSNFTLKIRSTKLEDSAMYFCASRQTNSNQPQHFGDGTRLSIL.

The chain links TRBV25-1 to TRBJ2-7, with 9 bases matching TRBD1. CDR1 is MGHDK, CDR2 SYGVNS, per germline. V was pared by 4 bases and J by 3 bases, with 7 bases of the junction left unmatched. The CDR3 runs 15 residues. The CDR3 spells CASSGNRDRDYEQYF. The CDR3 DNA reads TGTGCCAGCAGTGGGAACCGGGACAGGGACTACGAGCAGTACTTC.

About this clone itself: One junction end disagrees with the germline gene, perhaps due to a read error. The chain combines TRBV9 with TRBJ2-5; tentatively, D is TRBD2 (6 bases). The germline CDR1 and CDR2 sequences are SGDLS and YYNGEE. CDR3 size: 13 residues. The CDR3 sequence is CASGVVGGETQYF. The CDR3 DNA reads as TGTGCCAGCGGCGTAGTTGGGGGGGAGACCCAGTACTTC.

The chain links TRBV9 to TRBJ2-7; maybe TRBD2 (5 bases). This CDR3 is 13 amino acids long. V lost 4 bases to trimming and J lost 3 bases, with 11 bases between them. The germline V gene has CDR1 SGDLS and CDR2 YYNGEE. Written as DNA, the CDR3 is TGTGCCAGCAGCCGGGGAACCGACTACGAGCAGTACTTC. Amino acids: CASSRGTDYEQYF.

The chain carries TRBV4-3 and TRBJ2-1, with 9 nucleotides matching TRBD2. CDR3 size: 16 residues. Trimming took 3 bases from V and 10 from J; bases not matched to a gene: 13. Germline V lookup: CDR1 LGHNA, CDR2 YSLEER. The CDR3 DNA reads as TGCGCCAGCAGCCAGTTGCGGGGGGGCCCGGTTTTGGAGCAGTTCTTC. Protein product: CASSQLRGGPVLEQFF.

V gene TRBV19 combines with J gene TRBJ2-3, with TRBD2 matching over 11 bases. Per germline, CDR1 LNHDA and CDR2 SQIVND (reference sequence). The CDR3 contains 17 residues. V trimming: 3 bases; J trimming: 3 bases; junction bases outside the gene matches: 8. The CDR3 spells CASSISGGAVWTDTQYF. The CDR3 region has the DNA TGTGCCAGTAGTATTAGCGGGGGGGCTGTTTGGACAGATACGCAGTATTTT.

The rearrangement uses TRBV7-9 and TRBJ2-1, with a weak D call TRBD1 (6 bases). Deletions cut 8 bases from V and 1 base from J, with 15 bases between. Germline V gene sequence: CDR1 SEHNR, CDR2 FQNEAQ (reference sequence). The CDR3 extends over 15 amino acids. CDR3 sequence (DNA): TGTGCCAGCGCGGAAGAGGGGGTTTCCTACAATGAGCAGTTCTTC. Protein: CASAEEGVSYNEQFF.

The chain recombines TRBV6-5 with TRBJ2-5, with 9 bases lining up with TRBD1. CDR3 length equals 15 residues. The V and J ends lost 2 bases and 5 bases, in that order; junction bases with no gene match: 6. Germline values: CDR1 MNHEY, CDR2 SVGAGI. CDR3 region: CASSYGDRVWETQYF. CDR3 DNA sequence: TGTGCCAGCAGTTACGGGGACAGGGTATGGGAGACCCAGTACTTC.

The chain couples TRBV7-3 to TRBJ1-1; tentative D call: TRBD1 (5 bases). Trimming removed 5 bases from V and 3 bases from J, with 10 bases in between. There are 13 residues in the CDR3. In germline, CDR1 is SGHTA, CDR2 FQGTGA. CDR3 nucleotide sequence: TGTGCCAGCAGCATGACAGCTGACACTGAAGCTTTCTTT. Translating it yields CASSMTADTEAFF. The full variable domain, completed using reference TRBV7-3 and TRBJ1-1, is GAGVSQTPSNKVTEKGKYVELRCDPISGHTALYWYRQSLGQGPEFLIYFQGTGAADDSGLPNDRFFAVRPEGSVSTLKIQRTERGDSAVYLCASSMTADTEAFFGQGTRLTVV.

This chain links TRBV7-3 with TRBJ1-2, with D possibly being TRBD1 (5 bases). This CDR3 contains 14 residues. V was pared by 4 bases and J by 7 bases, with 16 bases between. Germline V gene data show CDR1 as SGHTA and CDR2 as FQGTGA. This CDR3 reads CASSSGTSFGGYTF. The CDR3 nucleotides read TGTGCCAGCAGCTCCGGGACTTCGTTTGGTGGCTACACCTTC.

The rearrangement links TRBV7-2 to TRBJ1-5, with D possibly matching TRBD1 (5 bases). V shed 2 bases and J shed 2 bases, with 13 bases lying between them. Germline assignment: CDR1 SGHTA and CDR2 FQGNSA. The CDR3 extends over 16 amino acids. The CDR3 DNA reads TGTGCCAGCAGCTTATCCAACACGGGGGGCAATCAGCCCCAGCATTTT. The encoded protein is CASSLSNTGGNQPQHF.

The chain joins TRBV7-3 to TRBJ2-7; D remains unclear. This CDR3 spans 14 amino acids. Trimming pared 2 bases from V and 5 bases from J, leaving 13 bases between. Germline assignment: CDR1 SGHTA and CDR2 FQGTGA. The CDR3 sequence: CASSLFQVTHEQYF. In DNA form, the CDR3 reads TGTGCCAGCAGCTTATTCCAGGTAACGCACGAGCAGTACTTC.

The V gene is TRBV5-6, the J gene TRBJ2-5; tentative D call: TRBD2 (6 bases). V shed 1 base and J shed 4 bases, with 11 bases lying between them. The germline gives CDR1 SGHDT, CDR2 YYEEEE. This CDR3 has 14 amino acids. The CDR3 DNA is TGTGCCAGCAGCTTGAGATGGGGGGTAGAGACCCAGTACTTC. Translation gives CASSLRWGVETQYF.

The V gene is TRBV19, the J gene TRBJ2-7, with 8 bases matching TRBD1. The CDR3 is 16 amino acids. The trim removed 7 bases at V and 6 bases at J, leaving 17 bases unmatched. Germline V gene data show CDR1 as LNHDA and CDR2 as SQIVND (reference sequence). The CDR3 here is CASTLRAGGNSGEQYF. CDR3 bases: TGTGCCAGTACCCTCAGGGCAGGGGGCAATTCGGGCGAGCAGTACTTC.

The V call is TRBV11-3, the J call TRBJ2-2, with 8 bases lining up with TRBD2. Germline CDR1 SGHNT, CDR2 YENEEA. The J segment lost 8 bases and the V segment lost 5 bases, leaving 13 bases of the junction unmatched. The CDR3 contains 16 residues. The CDR3: CASSTRPGLERGELFF. The CDR3 DNA reads TGTGCCAGCAGCACACGTCCGGGACTAGAACGGGGGGAGCTGTTTTTT.

V usage is TRBV19 and J usage is TRBJ1-2, with D unresolved. V dropped 6 bases and J dropped 8 bases, with 13 bases sitting between them. The CDR3 loop spans 12 amino acids. CDR1 LNHDA and CDR2 SQIVND come from the germline V gene (reference sequence). CDR3 sequence: CASRVGLSGYTF. The CDR3 DNA reads TGTGCCAGTAGGGTTGGGCTGAGCGGCTACACCTTC. The complete variable domain, with remaining parts taken from reference TRBV19 and TRBJ1-2, reads DGGITQSPKYLFRKEGQNVTLSCEQNLNHDAMYWYRQDPGQGLRLIYYSQIVNDFQKGDIAEGYSVSREKKESFPLTVTSAQKNPTAFYLCASRVGLSGYTFGSGTRLTVV.

The V call is TRBV19, the J call TRBJ1-1, with D possibly matching TRBD1 (5 bases). CDR3 length: 14 amino acids. The V end was cut by 3 bases, the J end by 1 base, with 9 bases between. CDR1 and CDR2 from the germline V gene are LNHDA and SQIVND (reference sequence). The CDR3 protein is CASSIDRPNTEAFF. The CDR3 region has the DNA TGTGCCAGTAGTATTGACAGACCGAACACTGAAGCTTTCTTT.